Included here is one T cell receptor beta chain sequence, with context. This clone was found once. No antigen is known for it. Qualities for individual bases were not recorded, and no much larger clone is one base off. This sample is drawn from a study of cytomegalovirus exposure and HLA in healthy donors listed by TCRdb under 2017. For the wider study: According to an earlier analysis of 550 to 700 of the donors, roughly 180 million T cells yielded roughly 110 million unique TCR beta sequences and about 300 Gb of sequence data. The later analysis used no new phenotypic data to find candidate immune exposures, relying instead on TCR beta sequences and their occurrence across donors. All discovery cohort repertoires had been generated on a single sequencing platform. Roughly 5 DR-DQ haplotypes were handled as single units for association and clustering, since linkage in the cohort was strong. An early release covering roughly 600 HLA-typed donors comprised roughly 300 gigabases of sequencing data and around 86 million unique TCR sequences. Alongside the repertoire data, information on donor age, sex, ethnicity and CMV serostatus was compiled. The study aimed to test whether signatures of past pathogen exposure could be identified by cataloging public T cell receptors. The T cell repertoires of some 700 subjects were profiled by immunosequencing and related to cytomegalovirus serostatus. In addition to the first cohort of 500 to 850 subjects, a separate validation cohort of 100 to 150 different subjects was used. Among roughly 370 genotyped donors of the cohort, an average of around 240,000 unique TCR beta nucleotide sequences were sequenced per donor, roughly 20% of them non-productive. Of the 300 to 450 genotyped donors, 65% to 90% were placed in the genetic ancestry cluster associated with self-reported Caucasian donors. HLA typing covered class I and class II loci at four-digit resolution. In a later analysis, previously published TCR beta repertoires from 666 donors were re-analyzed and high-resolution HLA genotyping was added so that TCR occurrence patterns could be studied. A later genetic analysis took genome-wide SNP genotypes for about 65% of the roughly 670 donors and used that subset as a discovery cohort. To predict cytomegalovirus infection status, the study combined high-throughput TCR immunosequencing, statistical association of individual TCRs with disease status, and machine learning. The number of donors typed differed by locus, with about 629-640 for A, B, C, DRB1 and DQB1, 522 for DQA1, approximately 580 for DPA1, and around 460 for DPB1. To decide whether each TCR beta V gene segment behaved as functional or pseudogenic, an earlier analysis of some 540 of the donors relied on high-throughput TCR beta sequencing. The investigation overall reported the following: According to a later genetic analysis, donors in an Asian-associated ancestry cluster had fewer N-insertions in productive TCRs than the roughly 700-donor mean. Because HLA typing was unavailable for some donors at each locus, only the typed subset was used in association tests. For the cohort, immune exposure information was limited to CMV serostatus. A further reported finding was that TCR beta sequences accurately predicted the HLA-A and HLA-B alleles for most subjects in the first cohort. Correlated functional status among segregating V segments might reflect linkage disequilibrium, but an unknown experimental factor could not be ruled out. V-gene and J-gene trimming of TCR beta chains was associated with a missense DCLRE1C variant in a later genetic analysis, and the association was replicated in an independent cohort. Specific HLA alleles were associated with 16,951 TCR beta sequences at a false discovery rate of 0.05 in a later analysis. A later analysis reported that several top co-occurrence clusters appeared linked to parvovirus B19, influenza, CMV and Epstein-Barr virus. Strong co-occurrence of HLA alleles, especially DR and DQ, made assigning TCR associations to individual alleles difficult. Because counts were too low, roughly 17 rarely observed V segments, including chromosome 9 orphons, were left out of the earlier analysis of some 640 of the donors. Some IMGT-functional V segments, including TRBV6-2 and TRBV6-3, could not be distinguished by the 87-base-pair reads and were therefore excluded. In an earlier analysis of more than 450 of the donors, most TCR beta V segments were observed in productive rearrangements about 87% or about 30% of the time, broadly matching IMGT annotations. In vitro tests confirmed that a few of the cytomegalovirus-associated TCR beta chains recognize cytomegalovirus antigens. Sequencing depth was assumed to be roughly uniform across donors in the presence/absence analyses, though that assumption may not hold. The classifier was reported to diagnose cytomegalovirus status with high specificity and sensitivity in both the original and validation cohorts. A cluster of highly shared sequence variants was judged likely to represent a technical artifact of the sequencing pipeline. According to a later analysis, most CMV-associated TCR beta chains appeared to be HLA-restricted, and the HLA associations seemed to be driven largely by CMV exposure. The cohort was sequenced for TCR beta chains only, and without alpha or paired-chain data the features that could be detected were limited. While some public TCRs were present in many individuals, most TCR sequences turned up only very rarely across donors. A total of about 150 TCR beta chains were listed by the study as associated with cytomegalovirus. In a later analysis, the rate of TCR association differed among HLA loci, with DRB1 alleles having the most associated TCRs and HLA-C alleles having the fewest. Compared with equally common non-associated chains, HLA-associated TCR beta chains in a later analysis were more clonally expanded and had lower generation probabilities. According to the authors, the approach could potentially be generalized to other disease states and immunological phenotypes.

The CDR3 sequence holds 14 residues, the cysteine and phenylalanine included. Just the 42-base CDR3 DNA is kept, in frame starting at base 1. The germline V gene specifies SGHTA as CDR1 and FQGNSA as CDR2. Trimming takes 4 bases off V and 8 bases off J; junction bases not matched to a gene: 7. The library came from the immunoSEQ multiplex PCR assay. A mixture of 60 forward primers for TCR Vbeta segments and 13 reverse primers for TCR Jbeta segments was used in the multiplex PCR. The CDR3 region of rearranged TCR beta genes was amplified from genomic DNA with a multiplex PCR assay. Amplified TCR beta libraries were sequenced as 87-base-pair reads on the Illumina HiSeq System. The study's processing was this. In a later analysis, around 80 million unique TCR beta chains were counted across the 500 to 850 repertoires, and about 9.9 million of these chains were shared by at least two donors. Raw reads were error-corrected and collapsed into unique sequences with a nearest-neighbor algorithm that merged closely related sequences to remove PCR and sequencing errors. To assign V, D and J gene segments, CDR3 sequences were aligned to IMGT reference sequences. For a sequence to be retained, a match of at least six nucleotides was required to both a V gene segment and a J gene segment. Rearrangements were called productive when the CDR3 lacked stop codons and stayed in frame with V and J; all others were non-productive. CDR3 was defined according to IMGT convention as the region running from the second conserved V-encoded cysteine to the conserved J-encoded phenylalanine. The earlier analysis of 550 to 650 of the donors excluded any sequence lacking an unambiguous match to a single V gene segment. An earlier analysis of 587 of the donors classified V segments as functional when productive rearrangements were above 56.7% and as segregating when the standard deviation between donors was above 5%. A statistical classification framework was built for diagnosing cytomegalovirus status from the catalog of TCR beta chain sequences. In a later analysis, TCR nucleotide sequences were compared against IMGT/GENE-DB human TR gene sequences so that V and J genes could be assigned. A later analysis assigned CDR3 sequences and most-parsimonious VDJ recombination scenarios with the TCRdist pipeline. In a later analysis, each TCR beta chain was defined by its CDR3 amino acid sequence together with its V-gene family, and reads lacking a unique V-gene family were excluded. As a way to deal with suspected cross-contamination and a sequencing artifact, a later analysis dropped 450 to 600 nucleotide sequences that were highly shared and had low generation probability. In a later analysis, a clonal expansion index for each public chain was calculated from normalized within-repertoire ranks of inferred template counts. Generation probabilities in a later analysis came from a VDJ recombination model fitted to out-of-frame rearrangements, and those results were checked against IGoR. A later analysis scored TCR-TCR, TCR-HLA and TCR-CMV co-occurrence with hypergeometric tests, applying a repertoire-size bias correction to TCR pairs. In a later analysis, false discovery rates were estimated by permuting HLA or CMV assignments 20 times. In a later analysis, co-occurring TCRs were grouped using DBSCAN, with TCRdist sequence similarity added in when clustering inside HLA-allele-positive subsets. For co-occurrence clustering, repertoires with fewer than 30,000 or more than 120,000 public chains were excluded, along with about five repertoires with anomalous nucleotide sharing. The clones in this table, taken by TCRdb from immuneACCESS, are in-frame only. Not every clone is retained; where verified, under half of the shortfall comes from an unresolved V gene, and the cause of the rest is unknown. V and J calls and clone size come straight from that table; D and trimming were deduced from the DNA. In this sample the table shows some 90,000 clones, about four fifths of which occur a single time. The ten largest make up around 4.2% of the sample.

The cohort comprised fewer than 750 healthy bone marrow donors. At the time of sampling, every cohort member was nominally healthy, though immune exposures that went unrecorded were likely present. The donor was CMV seropositive and belonged to the group of some 290 seropositive cohort members. Each donor provided a peripheral blood sample, and peripheral blood mononuclear cells were used for TCR beta sequencing. Genomic DNA was extracted from the blood cell samples with the Qiagen DNeasy Blood Extraction Kit. The clonotype comes from a woman aged 70-85 years in good health and CMV-seropositive. The chain uses TRBV7-2 and TRBJ2-1, with TRBD2 identical over 8 junction bases. Input material: PBMCs. The DNA sequence is TGTGCCAGCAGCTACCCGGGACTAGACTATGAGCAGTTCTTC. This yields the protein CASSYPGLDYEQFF. Where the CDR3 stops, the reference TRBV7-2 and TRBJ2-1 genes take over; the full variable domain is GAGVSQSPSNKVTEKGKDVELRCDPISGHTALYWYRQSLGQGLEFLIYFQGNSAPDKSGLPSDRFSAERTGGSVSTLTIQRTQQEDSAVYLCASSYPGLDYEQFFGPGTRLTVL.